Each of the 23 T cell receptor beta chains below was sequenced from the same sample in a study of identical twins. TCRdb independently ran MiXCR on the 5' RACE reads; one entry per CDR3 protein. The data contain a few hundred thousand distinct CDR3 sequences, approximately 8.8% of them singletons. Material: naive T cells sorted from blood. Receptor source: a woman between 50 and 59 years old in good health.

The genes are TRBV7-9 and TRBJ1-3; 9 bases fit TRBD1. The J segment lost 4 bases and the V segment lost 5 bases, leaving 3 bases of the junction unmatched. The CDR3 spans 14 residues. Germline V gene data show CDR1 as SEHNR and CDR2 as FQNEAQ (reference sequence). DNA of the CDR3: TGTGCCAGCAGCGGGGACAGGGTCGGAAACACCATATATTTT. Its protein product is CASSGDRVGNTIYF.

This clonotype was found many times. This chain links TRBV9 with TRBJ2-1; TRBD2 might be the D (6 bases). Deletions cut 4 bases from V and 5 bases from J, with 22 bases between. The CDR3 is 17 amino acids. Per the germline V gene, CDR1 is SGDLS and CDR2 is YYNGEE. For the CDR3, the DNA is TGTGCCAGCAGCCGAGAATGGAGGGGAACTAGAAACAATGAGCAGTTCTTC. Amino acids: CASSREWRGTRNNEQFF.

This clonotype was found a few times. The rearrangement uses TRBV11-2 and TRBJ2-1, with 7 bases lining up with TRBD2. This CDR3 has 15 residues. Germline assignment: CDR1 SGHAT and CDR2 FQNNGV. The ends lost 1 base at V and 6 bases at J; junction bases unmatched: 6. CDR3 sequence (DNA): TGTGCCAGCAGCTTAGGACTAGCACGAATCAATGAGCAGTTCTTC. Residues: CASSLGLARINEQFF.

V and J are TRBV5-1 and TRBJ2-3, with D perhaps TRBD1 or TRBD2 (6 bases each). In germline, CDR1 is SGHRS, CDR2 YFSETQ. V lost 4 bases to trimming and J lost 2 bases, with 17 bases between them. The CDR3 sequence is 16 residues long. CDR3 nucleotides: TGCGCCAGCAGCGAGGGGGGAAAGCCCTTCACAGATACGCAGTATTTT. This gives the protein CASSEGGKPFTDTQYF.

This clonotype occurred once. This may be a read error: a much more frequent sequence differs by one nucleotide. The genes are TRBV5-1 and TRBJ2-1; tentatively, D is TRBD2 (6 bases). There are 16 residues in the CDR3. V was pared by 4 bases and J by 5 bases, with 19 bases between. Germline values: CDR1 SGHRS, CDR2 YFSETQ. This CDR3 is CASSITLAIRNNEQFF. The CDR3 nucleotides are TGCGCCAGCAGCATCACCCTAGCGATCCGCAACAATGAGCAGTTCTTC.

V gene TRBV12-5 combines with J gene TRBJ1-1; D is undetermined. Trimming removed 5 bases from V and 6 bases from J, with 19 bases in between. Germline CDR1 reads LGHNT; CDR2 reads FRNRAP. This CDR3 has 15 amino acids. The CDR3 sequence: CASGTGQVVGAEAFF. Here the CDR3 DNA reads TGTGCTAGTGGTACTGGGCAGGTCGTGGGTGCTGAAGCTTTCTTT. Supplemented by reference TRBV12-5 and TRBJ1-1, the full variable domain reads DARVTQTPRHKVTEMGQEVTMRCQPILGHNTVFWYRQTMMQGLELLAYFRNRAPLDDSGMPKDRFSAEMPDATLATLKIQPSEPRDSAVYFCASGTGQVVGAEAFFGQGTRLTVV.

This clonotype turned up a few times. The J gene is TRBJ2-1, the V gene TRBV20-1; no definite D call. Germline CDR1 DFQATT, CDR2 SNEGSKA (reference sequence). Deletions cut 5 bases from V and 3 bases from J, with 8 bases between. This CDR3 is 12 amino acids long. As DNA, the CDR3 is TGCAGTGCTTCCCGGATCTACAATGAGCAGTTCTTC. Translated, it gives CSASRIYNEQFF.

The chain combines TRBV20-1 with TRBJ2-3; 10 nucleotides match TRBD2. The CDR3 is 15 residues long. The junction had 8 bases not matched to a gene; V was cut back by 2 bases and J by 6 bases. CDR1 and CDR2 from the germline V gene are DFQATT and SNEGSKA (reference sequence). The CDR3 sequence: CSARMLAGVKDTQYF. CDR3 DNA: TGCAGTGCTAGAATGCTAGCGGGAGTGAAGGATACGCAGTATTTT.

This clonotype came up many times. The chain employs TRBV20-1 and TRBJ2-3, with D perhaps matching TRBD2 (6 bases). Germline CDR1 reads DFQATT; CDR2 reads SNEGSKA (reference sequence). V lost 6 bases, J lost 5 bases, and 12 bases lay in between. The CDR3 sequence is 12 residues long. CDR3 coding DNA: TGCAGTGCCCCAGAGGGAGGAGATACGCAGTATTTT. This sequence encodes CSAPEGGDTQYF.

This clonotype has a count of ten or more. For the CDR3, the DNA is TGCAGTGCTAGTGGTCAGGCCGGGGGCACAGATACGCAGTATTTT. Translating it yields CSASGQAGGTDTQYF. This chain connects TRBV20-1 to TRBJ2-3, with TRBD2 as a possible D gene (5 bases). The CDR3 is made up of 15 amino acids. Germline V lookup: CDR1 DFQATT, CDR2 SNEGSKA (reference sequence). V was clipped by 3 bases and J by 1 base, with 14 bases between them.

A few counts support this clonotype. This chain joins TRBV4-2 and TRBJ2-7; possible D gene TRBD2, 6 bases. Germline V lookup: CDR1 LGHNA, CDR2 YNFKEQ. The CDR3 contains 15 residues. The V end lost 2 bases, the J end lost 0 bases, and 11 bases lay between the germline ends. CDR3 residues: CASSQLAGRSYEQYF. The CDR3 DNA follows: TGTGCCAGCAGCCAACTGGCGGGACGCTCCTACGAGCAGTACTTC.

This clonotype has more than one count but fewer than ten. The rearrangement links TRBV9 to TRBJ2-6; 7 nucleotides align to TRBD2. CDR3 length: 19 amino acids. The V gene's germline CDR1 is SGDLS and CDR2 YYNGEE. V shed 0 bases, J shed 2 bases, and the junction held 11 bases outside the gene matches. The CDR3 is CASSVEPGGPLTGANVLTF. The CDR3 coding sequence is TGTGCCAGCAGCGTAGAACCGGGAGGCCCACTCACTGGGGCCAACGTCCTGACTTTC.

V usage is TRBV6-1 and J usage is TRBJ2-4; 7 bases agree with TRBD2. J lost 7 bases, V lost 8 bases, and 11 bases had no gene match. Germline CDR1 MNHNS, CDR2 SASEGT. CDR3 size: 14 residues. The CDR3 DNA reads TGTGCCAGCGATATGGGCGGGAGTAAGAACATTCAGTACTTC. Translated: CASDMGGSKNIQYF.

The genes are TRBV6-5 and TRBJ2-7; possibly TRBD1 for D (6 bases). The V end was cut by 4 bases, the J end by 3 bases, with 19 bases between. Germline V gene sequence: CDR1 MNHEY, CDR2 SVGAGI. The CDR3 is 16 amino acids. CDR3 protein: CASSSPDRCRFYEQYV. CDR3 nucleotides: TGTGCCAGCAGTTCTCCCGACAGGTGCCGTTTCTACGAGCAGTACGTC.

This clonotype was observed a handful of times. V usage is TRBV5-1 and J usage is TRBJ2-7; TRBD1 agrees at 10 bases. The CDR3 extends over 18 amino acids. In germline, CDR1 is SGHRS, CDR2 YFSETQ. The ends lost 0 bases at V and 4 bases at J; junction bases unmatched: 13. This chain's CDR3 is CASSLVVLGDRGCYEQYV. CDR3 in DNA: TGCGCCAGCAGCTTGGTAGTGCTCGGGGACAGGGGCTGTTACGAGCAGTACGTC.

This clonotype came up a few times. This chain links TRBV24-1 with TRBJ2-1; D is possibly TRBD1 (5 bases). This CDR3 has 13 amino acids. The germline V and J ends were trimmed by 9 bases and 9 bases, with 17 bases remaining between them. Germline V gives CDR1 KGHDR, CDR2 SFDVKD. The CDR3 protein is CATGAPSVAEQFF. In DNA form, the CDR3 reads TGTGCCACCGGGGCGCCTTCGGTAGCTGAGCAGTTCTTC.

V and J are TRBV7-6 and TRBJ2-5; a weak D match, TRBD2 (6 bases). The germline CDR1 and CDR2 sequences are SGHVS and FNYEAQ. V was cut by 0 bases and J by 9 bases, with 17 bases left in between. This CDR3 has 15 amino acids. The CDR3, as DNA: TGTGCCAGCAGCTTAGCGGTTGGGGCCCCGGGGGCCCAGTACTTC. It encodes CASSLAVGAPGAQYF.

The rearrangement joins TRBV7-8 to TRBJ1-2; 10 bases fit TRBD1. V gave up 2 bases and J gave up 6 bases; unmatched junction bases: 9. The CDR3 spans 16 residues. CDR1 and CDR2 from the germline V gene are SGHVS and FQNEAQ. The CDR3 here is CASSLRSGGQGNGYTF. The CDR3 DNA reads as TGTGCCAGCAGCTTACGATCTGGGGGACAGGGGAATGGCTACACCTTC.

The CDR3 loop reads CASRDRVSYEQYF. CDR3 DNA: TGTGCCAGCAGAGACAGGGTCTCCTACGAGCAGTACTTC. The rearrangement uses TRBV13 and TRBJ2-7; 7 nucleotides match TRBD1. This CDR3 has 13 residues. Per germline, CDR1 PRHDT and CDR2 FYEKMQ (reference sequence). Unmatched junction bases numbered 2, after V lost 6 bases and J lost 0 bases.

This clonotype was found many times. This chain joins TRBV6-1 and TRBJ2-7; 13 bases are a match to TRBD2. Trimming cost V 3 bases and J 1 base; bases outside gene matches: 0. The germline V gene has CDR1 MNHNS and CDR2 SASEGT. The CDR3 contains 15 residues. CDR3: CASSETSGRSYEQYF. In nucleotides, the CDR3 is TGTGCCAGCAGTGAGACTAGCGGGAGGTCCTACGAGCAGTACTTC.

The rearrangement links TRBV28 to TRBJ2-5, with D perhaps given as TRBD1 or TRBD2 (6 bases each). Germline V CDR1 and CDR2: MDHEN, SYDVKM. Trimming stripped 7 bases from V and 13 bases from J, with 22 bases between. The CDR3 loop spans 13 amino acids. The DNA for the CDR3 is TGTGCCAGCACCTACCACCCGGGGGCAGGGTGGTACTTC. The encoded protein is CASTYHPGAGWYF. Full variable domain (outside the CDR3, taken from reference TRBV28 and TRBJ2-5): DVKVTQSSRYLVKRTGEKVFLECVQDMDHENMFWYRQDPGLGLRLIYFSYDVKMKEKGDIPEGYSVSREKKERFSLILESASTNQTSMYLCASTYHPGAGWYFGPGTRLLVL.

This clonotype was recorded many times. The chain uses TRBV29-1 and TRBJ2-5; D not resolved. The CDR3 has 14 amino acids. In germline, CDR1 is SQVTM, CDR2 ANQGSEA. Trimming pared 7 bases from V and 2 bases from J, leaving 17 bases between. CDR3 in amino acids: CSASHRQLQETQYF. CDR3 in DNA: TGCAGCGCCTCCCACCGCCAACTGCAAGAGACCCAGTACTTC.

This clonotype occurred a few times. The chain links TRBV12-3 or TRBV12-4 to TRBJ2-3; D gene uncertain. The CDR3 length is 15 residues. V lost 6 bases to trimming and J lost 3 bases, with 16 bases between them. The CDR3 reads CASSPVALGTDTQYF. In DNA, the CDR3 is TGTGCCAGCAGCCCCGTGGCCTTGGGGACAGATACGCAGTATTTT.